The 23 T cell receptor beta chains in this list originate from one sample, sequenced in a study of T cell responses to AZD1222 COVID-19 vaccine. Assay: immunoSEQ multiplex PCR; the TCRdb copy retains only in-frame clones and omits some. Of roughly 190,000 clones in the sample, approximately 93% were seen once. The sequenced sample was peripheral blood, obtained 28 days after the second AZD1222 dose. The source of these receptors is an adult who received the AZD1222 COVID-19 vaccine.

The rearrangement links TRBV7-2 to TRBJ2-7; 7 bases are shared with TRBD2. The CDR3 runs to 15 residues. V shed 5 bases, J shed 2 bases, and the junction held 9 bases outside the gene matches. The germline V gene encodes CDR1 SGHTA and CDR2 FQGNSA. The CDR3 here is CASSPQGAGAYEQYF. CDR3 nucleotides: TGTGCCAGCAGCCCCCAGGGCGCGGGGGCCTACGAGCAGTACTTC.

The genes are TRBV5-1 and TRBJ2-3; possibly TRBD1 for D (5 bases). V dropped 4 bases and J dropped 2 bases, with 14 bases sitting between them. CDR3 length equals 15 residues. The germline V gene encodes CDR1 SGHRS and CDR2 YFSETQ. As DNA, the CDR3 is TGCGCCAGCAGCCCTTGGGGCCTCCCCACAGATACGCAGTATTTT. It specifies CASSPWGLPTDTQYF. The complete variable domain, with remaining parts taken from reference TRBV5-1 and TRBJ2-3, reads KAGVTQTPRYLIKTRGQQVTLSCSPISGHRSVSWYQQTPGQGLQFLFEYFSETQRNKGNFPGRFSGRQFSNSRSEMNVSTLELGDSALYLCASSPWGLPTDTQYFGPGTRLTVL.

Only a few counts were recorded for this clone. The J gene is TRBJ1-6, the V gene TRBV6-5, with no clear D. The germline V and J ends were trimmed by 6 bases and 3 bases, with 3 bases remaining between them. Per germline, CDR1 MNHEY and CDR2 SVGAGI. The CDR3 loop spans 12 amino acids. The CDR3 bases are TGTGCCAGCAGCTTCTATAATTCACCCCTCCACTTT. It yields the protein CASSFYNSPLHF.

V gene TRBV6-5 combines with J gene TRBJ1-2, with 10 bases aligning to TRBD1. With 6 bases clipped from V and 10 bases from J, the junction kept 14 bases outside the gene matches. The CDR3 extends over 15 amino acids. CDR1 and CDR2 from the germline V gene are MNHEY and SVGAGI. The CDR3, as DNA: TGTGCCAGCAGGGAGGGACAGGGGTATAGGGTTGCCTACACCTTC. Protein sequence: CASREGQGYRVAYTF.

The CDR3 DNA follows: TGTGCCAGCAGCCTGCTGGGGGAGCTGTTTTTT. Residues: CASSLLGELFF. This chain links TRBV5-5 with TRBJ2-2; D unresolved. Deletions cut 4 bases from V and 8 bases from J, with 6 bases between. The CDR3 covers 11 residues. Germline V gives CDR1 SGHKS, CDR2 YYEKEE (reference sequence).

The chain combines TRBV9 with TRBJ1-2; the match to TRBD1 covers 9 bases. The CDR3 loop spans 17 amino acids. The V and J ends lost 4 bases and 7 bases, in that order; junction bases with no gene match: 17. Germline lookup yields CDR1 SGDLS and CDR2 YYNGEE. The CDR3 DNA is TGTGCCAGCAGCAGAGGGACAGGGACAGAGGTTCGAAGTGGCTACACCTTC. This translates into CASSRGTGTEVRSGYTF.

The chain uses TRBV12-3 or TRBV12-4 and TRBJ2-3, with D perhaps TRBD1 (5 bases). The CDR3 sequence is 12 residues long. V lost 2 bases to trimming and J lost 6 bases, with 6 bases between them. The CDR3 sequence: CASSLWGDTQYF. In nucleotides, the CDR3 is TGTGCCAGCAGTTTATGGGGCGATACGCAGTATTTT.

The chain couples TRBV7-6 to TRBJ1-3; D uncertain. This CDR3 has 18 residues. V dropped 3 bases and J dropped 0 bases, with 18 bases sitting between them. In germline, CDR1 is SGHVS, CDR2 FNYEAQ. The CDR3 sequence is CASSLATPGSLSGNTIYF. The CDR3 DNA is TGTGCCAGCAGCTTGGCCACCCCAGGCTCCCTCTCTGGAAACACCATATATTTT.

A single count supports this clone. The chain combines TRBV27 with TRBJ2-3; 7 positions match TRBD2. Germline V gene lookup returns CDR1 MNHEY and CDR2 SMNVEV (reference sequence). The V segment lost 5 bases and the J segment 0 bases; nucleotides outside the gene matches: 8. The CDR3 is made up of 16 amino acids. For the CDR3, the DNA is TGTGCCAGCAGTCCTTGGCTAGCGGAAAGCACAGATACGCAGTATTTT. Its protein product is CASSPWLAESTDTQYF.

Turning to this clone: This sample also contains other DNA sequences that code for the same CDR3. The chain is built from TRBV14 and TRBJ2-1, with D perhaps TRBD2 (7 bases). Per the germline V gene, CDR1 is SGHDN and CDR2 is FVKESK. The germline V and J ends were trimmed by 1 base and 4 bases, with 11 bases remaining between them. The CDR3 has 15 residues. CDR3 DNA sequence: TGTGCCAGCAGCCAAGTACGGGGGGCGTACAATGAGCAGTTCTTC. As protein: CASSQVRGAYNEQFF.

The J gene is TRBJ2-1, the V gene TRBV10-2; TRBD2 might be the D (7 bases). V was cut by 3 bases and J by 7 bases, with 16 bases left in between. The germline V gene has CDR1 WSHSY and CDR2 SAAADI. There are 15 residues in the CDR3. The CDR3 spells CASSESGGPWNEQFF. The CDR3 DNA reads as TGCGCCAGCAGTGAATCCGGGGGGCCGTGGAATGAGCAGTTCTTC.

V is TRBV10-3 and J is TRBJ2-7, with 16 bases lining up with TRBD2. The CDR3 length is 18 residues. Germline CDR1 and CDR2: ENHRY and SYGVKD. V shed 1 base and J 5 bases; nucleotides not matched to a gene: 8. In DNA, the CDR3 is TGTGCCATCAGTGAGTGCGGATCAGGGACTAGCGGGAGGGACGAGCAGTACTTC. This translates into CAISECGSGTSGRDEQYF.

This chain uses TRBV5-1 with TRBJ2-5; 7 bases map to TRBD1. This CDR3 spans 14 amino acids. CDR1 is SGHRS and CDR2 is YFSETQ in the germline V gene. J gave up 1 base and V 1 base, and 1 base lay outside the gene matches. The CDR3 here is CASSLRGRQETQYF. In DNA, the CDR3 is TGCGCCAGCAGCTTGAGGGGGCGCCAAGAGACCCAGTACTTC.

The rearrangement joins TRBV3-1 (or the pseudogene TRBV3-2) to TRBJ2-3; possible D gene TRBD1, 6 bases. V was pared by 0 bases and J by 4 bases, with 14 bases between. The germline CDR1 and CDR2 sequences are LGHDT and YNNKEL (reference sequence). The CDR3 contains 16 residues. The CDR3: CASSQDLPRGPDTQYF. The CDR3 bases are TGTGCCAGCAGCCAAGATCTCCCCAGGGGACCAGATACGCAGTATTTT.

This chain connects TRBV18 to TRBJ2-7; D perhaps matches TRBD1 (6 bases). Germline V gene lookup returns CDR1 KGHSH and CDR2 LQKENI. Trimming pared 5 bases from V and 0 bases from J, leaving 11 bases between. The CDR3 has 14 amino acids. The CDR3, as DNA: TGTGCCAGCTCAGACAGGACAAGCTCCTACGAGCAGTACTTC. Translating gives CASSDRTSSYEQYF.

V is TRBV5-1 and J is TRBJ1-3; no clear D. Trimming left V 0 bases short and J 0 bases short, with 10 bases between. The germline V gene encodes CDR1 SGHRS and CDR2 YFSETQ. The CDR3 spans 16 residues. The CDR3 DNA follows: TGCGCCAGCAGCTTGGGTAGCCCACACTCTGGAAACACCATATATTTT. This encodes CASSLGSPHSGNTIYF.

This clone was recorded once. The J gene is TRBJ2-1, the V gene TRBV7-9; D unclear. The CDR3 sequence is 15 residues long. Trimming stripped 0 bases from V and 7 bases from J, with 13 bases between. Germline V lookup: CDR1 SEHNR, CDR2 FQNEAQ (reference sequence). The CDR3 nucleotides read TGTGCCAGCAGCTTAGCGCGTCTAAGGAGTAATGAGCAGTTCTTC. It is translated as CASSLARLRSNEQFF.

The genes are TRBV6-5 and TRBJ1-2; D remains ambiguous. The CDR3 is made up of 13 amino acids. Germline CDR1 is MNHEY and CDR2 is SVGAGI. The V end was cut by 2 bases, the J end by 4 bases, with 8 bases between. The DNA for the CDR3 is TGTGCCAGCAGTTACGGCGGTACCTATGGCTACACCTTC. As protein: CASSYGGTYGYTF.

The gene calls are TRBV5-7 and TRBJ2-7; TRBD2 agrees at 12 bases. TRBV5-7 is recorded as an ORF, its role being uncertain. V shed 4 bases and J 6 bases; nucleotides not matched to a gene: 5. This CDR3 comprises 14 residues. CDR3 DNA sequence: TGTGCCAGCAGCGTGACTAGCGGGAGATTCGAGCAGTACTTC. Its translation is CASSVTSGRFEQYF.

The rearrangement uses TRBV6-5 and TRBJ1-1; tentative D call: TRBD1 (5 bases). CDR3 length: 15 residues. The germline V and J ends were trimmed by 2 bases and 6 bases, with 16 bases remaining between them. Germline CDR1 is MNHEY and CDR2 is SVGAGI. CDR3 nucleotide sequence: TGTGCCAGCAGTTACGCATCCGGGGCCATCGCTGAAGCTTTCTTT. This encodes CASSYASGAIAEAFF.

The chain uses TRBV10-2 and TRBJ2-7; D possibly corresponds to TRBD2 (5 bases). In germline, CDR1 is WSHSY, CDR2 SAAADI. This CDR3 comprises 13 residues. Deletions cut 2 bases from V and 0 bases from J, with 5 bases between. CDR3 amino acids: CASSEGSSYEQYF. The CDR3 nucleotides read TGCGCCAGCAGTGAGGGGAGCTCCTACGAGCAGTACTTC.

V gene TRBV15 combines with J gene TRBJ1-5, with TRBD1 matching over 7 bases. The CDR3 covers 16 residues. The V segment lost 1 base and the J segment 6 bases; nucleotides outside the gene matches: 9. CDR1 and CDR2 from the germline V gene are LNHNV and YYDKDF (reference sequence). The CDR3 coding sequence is TGTGCCACCAGCAGAGTCTTACGACAGGGAGGTCAGCCCCAGCATTTT. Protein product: CATSRVLRQGGQPQHF.

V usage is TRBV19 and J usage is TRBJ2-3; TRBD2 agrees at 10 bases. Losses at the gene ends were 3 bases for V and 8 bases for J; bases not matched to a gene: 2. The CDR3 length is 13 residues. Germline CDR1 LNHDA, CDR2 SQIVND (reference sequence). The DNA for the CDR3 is TGTGCCAGTAGTATTTCTAGCGGGGGTACGCAGTATTTT. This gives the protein CASSISSGGTQYF.